Below, 15 T cell receptor beta chains from the same sample are listed, as sequenced in a study of siplizumab effects on memory and regulatory T cells (dated by TCRdb to the late 2010s). The method behind the library was the immunoSEQ multiplex PCR assay. Entries here come from immuneACCESS through TCRdb and include only in-frame sequences with V and J called. Some clones fail to appear in such tables; in the studies checked, an unresolved V gene covers under half of the shortfall, and the cause of the remainder is unknown. This sample lists some 64,000 clones; 79% were detected once. Together, the top ten hold roughly 0.4% of the sample. Sequencing was carried out using memory CD4+ T cells sorted from blood. The label giving this sample's cell subset or site can be read as: unstimulated CD4+ memory T cells. These receptors all come from a human donor in good health.

The chain couples TRBV30 to TRBJ2-5; 7 positions match TRBD1. The germline V gene encodes CDR1 GTSNPN and CDR2 SVGIG (reference sequence). V lost 2 bases and J lost 10; bases outside the gene matches: 10. This CDR3 contains 13 residues. CDR3 in amino acids: CAWSLQGEGVQYF. The CDR3, as DNA: TGTGCCTGGAGTTTGCAGGGGGAAGGGGTCCAGTACTTC.

This sequence joins TRBV19 and TRBJ1-2; 7 bases are shared with TRBD1. This CDR3 comprises 15 residues. Germline lookup yields CDR1 LNHDA and CDR2 SQIVND (reference sequence). J gave up 0 bases and V 5 bases, and 6 bases lay outside the gene matches. CDR3 nucleotides: TGTGCCAGTAGTCCAGGGGGAGTTCCTAACTATGGCTACACCTTC. Protein product: CASSPGGVPNYGYTF.

This sequence joins TRBV18 and TRBJ1-1; possibly TRBD1 for D (5 bases). CDR1 is KGHSH and CDR2 is LQKENI in the germline V gene. V dropped 6 bases and J dropped 2 bases, with 10 bases sitting between them. The CDR3 covers 13 residues. Here the CDR3 reads CASSAQGNTEAFF. As DNA, the CDR3 is TGTGCCAGCTCGGCGCAGGGTAACACTGAAGCTTTCTTT.

J is TRBJ1-1 and V is TRBV19; D call uncertain. The ends were cut back, 9 bases at V and 3 bases at J, with 8 bases in the middle. The CDR3 loop spans 11 amino acids. Looked up from germline, CDR1 is LNHDA and CDR2 is SQIVND (reference sequence). The chain's CDR3 is CASGDYTEAFF. The CDR3 DNA follows: TGTGCCAGCGGTGATTACACTGAAGCTTTCTTT.

Of note for this clone: The junction does not match germline at one end; this may be a read error. The chain joins TRBV4-1 to TRBJ2-3; 7 bases are a match to TRBD1. The CDR3 runs to 15 residues. Germline V gene sequence: CDR1 MGHRA, CDR2 YSYEKL. The chain's CDR3 is CASTQQGMATDTQYF. CDR3 bases: TGCGCCAGCACCCAACAGGGGATGGCCACAGATACGCAGTATTTT.

The genes are TRBV5-6 and TRBJ2-7; D call uncertain. This CDR3 is 14 amino acids long. Germline values: CDR1 SGHDT, CDR2 YYEEEE. With 2 bases removed from V and 6 bases from J, the gap between germline ends came to 15 bases. CDR3 sequence (DNA): TGTGCCAGCAGCTTATATAATCAACGCGGCGAGCAGTACTTC. Its translation is CASSLYNQRGEQYF.

The sample holds a few counts of this clone. The genes are TRBV19 and TRBJ1-1, with TRBD1 matching over 8 bases. The J segment lost 8 bases and the V segment lost 4 bases, leaving 9 bases of the junction unmatched. CDR1 and CDR2 (germline): LNHDA, SQIVND (reference sequence). The CDR3 contains 14 residues. The CDR3 reads CASSTQGEPWEAFF. CDR3 nucleotides: TGTGCCAGTAGTACACAGGGGGAGCCCTGGGAAGCTTTCTTT.

The chain links TRBV9 to TRBJ2-7, with 8 bases that match TRBD2. CDR3 length: 15 amino acids. V lost 4 bases, J lost 5 bases, and 11 bases stayed unmatched. Germline CDR1 is SGDLS and CDR2 is YYNGEE. CDR3 in amino acids: CASSPRVGGAHEQYF. The CDR3 nucleotides read TGTGCCAGCAGCCCAAGGGTCGGGGGGGCCCACGAGCAGTACTTC.

The V call is TRBV12-5, the J call TRBJ1-2; 9 bases are a match to TRBD1. Germline CDR1 is LGHNT and CDR2 is FRNRAP. Trimming removed 5 bases from V and 6 bases from J; junction bases left unmatched: 13. The CDR3 contains 16 residues. The CDR3 protein is CASGRSGTGSIDGYTF. CDR3 coding DNA: TGTGCTAGTGGTCGTTCCGGGACAGGGAGTATAGATGGCTACACCTTC.

The chain recombines TRBV10-1 with TRBJ2-3; 8 bases align to TRBD2. CDR1 and CDR2 from the germline V gene are WNHNN and SYGVQD (reference sequence). Trimming cost V 3 bases and J 4 bases; bases outside gene matches: 6. This CDR3 spans 15 amino acids. This chain's CDR3 is CASSDPGGASDTQYF. CDR3 in DNA: TGCGCCAGCAGTGACCCCGGGGGGGCCTCAGATACGCAGTATTTT.

V usage is TRBV16 and J usage is TRBJ1-1, with TRBD1 matching over 7 bases. The CDR3 runs to 15 residues. Trimming at V came to 6 bases and at J to 5 bases, leaving 12 bases not matched to a gene. Germline CDR1 and CDR2: KGHSY and FQNENV. The CDR3, as DNA: TGTGCCAGCAGAGCGAACTCAGGGGGAGAGACTGAAGCTTTCTTT. Protein sequence: CASRANSGGETEAFF. The complete variable domain, with remaining parts taken from reference TRBV16 and TRBJ1-1, reads GEEVAQTPKHLVRGEGQKAKLYCAPIKGHSYVFWYQQVLKNEFKFLISFQNENVFDETGMPKERFSAKCLPNSPCSLEIQATKLEDSAVYFCASRANSGGETEAFFGQGTRLTVV.

The chain couples TRBV6-5 to TRBJ1-4; D perhaps matches TRBD1 (5 bases). V lost 5 bases, J lost 11 bases, and 15 bases lay in between. CDR3 length: 13 amino acids. Germline CDR1 and CDR2: MNHEY and SVGAGI. The CDR3 spells CASSLTEGVKLFF. The CDR3 coding sequence is TGTGCCAGCAGTCTAACTGAAGGGGTTAAACTGTTTTTT.

The V call is TRBV9, the J call TRBJ1-3; no definite D call. This CDR3 comprises 15 residues. Deletions cut 4 bases from V and 0 bases from J, with 11 bases between. Germline-derived CDR1 and CDR2 are SGDLS and YYNGEE. The chain's CDR3 is CASSPRLGSGNTIYF. The DNA of the CDR3 is TGTGCCAGCAGCCCCCGTTTGGGCTCTGGAAACACCATATATTTT.

This chain uses TRBV30 with TRBJ1-2; D is unresolved. Per germline, CDR1 GTSNPN and CDR2 SVGIG (reference sequence). This CDR3 has 12 amino acids. V was trimmed by 0 bases and J by 2 bases, leaving 4 bases between them. In nucleotides, the CDR3 is TGTGCCTGGAGTGTAGAGAACTATGGCTACACCTTC. It encodes CAWSVENYGYTF.

In its sample, this clone was seen a few times. The CDR3 here is CASSDTGDGYTF. The CDR3 DNA reads as TGCGCCAGCAGTGACACGGGGGATGGCTACACCTTC. V usage is TRBV10-1 and J usage is TRBJ1-2; maybe TRBD1 (5 bases). CDR1 is WNHNN, CDR2 SYGVQD, per germline (reference sequence). CDR3 length equals 12 residues. V lost 3 bases, J lost 6 bases, and 8 bases lay in between.